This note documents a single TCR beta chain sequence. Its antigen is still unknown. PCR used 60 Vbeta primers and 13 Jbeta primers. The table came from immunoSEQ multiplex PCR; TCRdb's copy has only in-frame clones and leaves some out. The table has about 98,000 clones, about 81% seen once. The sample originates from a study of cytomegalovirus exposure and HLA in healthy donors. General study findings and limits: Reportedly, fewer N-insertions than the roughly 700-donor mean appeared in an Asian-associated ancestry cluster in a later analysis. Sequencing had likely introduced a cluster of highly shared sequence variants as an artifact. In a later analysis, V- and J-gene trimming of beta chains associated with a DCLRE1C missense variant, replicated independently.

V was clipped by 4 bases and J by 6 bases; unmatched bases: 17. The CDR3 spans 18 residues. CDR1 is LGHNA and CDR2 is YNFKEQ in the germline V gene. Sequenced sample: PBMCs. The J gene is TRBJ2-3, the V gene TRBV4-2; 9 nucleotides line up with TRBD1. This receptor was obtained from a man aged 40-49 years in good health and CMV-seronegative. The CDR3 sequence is CASSPRRTTGGRSDTQYF. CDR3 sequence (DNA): TGTGCCAGCAGCCCCAGACGGACAACAGGGGGCCGCTCCGATACGCAGTATTTT.